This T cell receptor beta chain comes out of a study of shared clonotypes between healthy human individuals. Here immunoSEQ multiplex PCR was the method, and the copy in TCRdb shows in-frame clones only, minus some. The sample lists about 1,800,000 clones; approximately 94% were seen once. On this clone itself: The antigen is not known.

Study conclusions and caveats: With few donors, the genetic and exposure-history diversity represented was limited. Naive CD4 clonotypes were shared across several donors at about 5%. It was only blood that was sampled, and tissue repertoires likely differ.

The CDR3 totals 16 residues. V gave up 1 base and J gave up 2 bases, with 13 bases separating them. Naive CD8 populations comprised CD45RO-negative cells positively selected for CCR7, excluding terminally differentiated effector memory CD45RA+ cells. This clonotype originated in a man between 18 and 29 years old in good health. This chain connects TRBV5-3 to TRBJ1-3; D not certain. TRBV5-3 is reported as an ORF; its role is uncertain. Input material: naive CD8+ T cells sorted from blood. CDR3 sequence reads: CARSLKETDPGNTIYF. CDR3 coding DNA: TGTGCCAGAAGCTTGAAAGAAACGGATCCTGGAAACACCATATATTTT.